The clone carrying this T cell receptor beta chain was observed many times. The antigen remains undetermined. The data derive from a study of T-cell memory formation after mild COVID-19. Study results and limitations: Later expanders leaned CD4+, whereas clones that contracted between day 15 and 85 were balanced CD4/CD8.

V trimming: 4 bases; J trimming: 3 bases; junction bases outside the gene matches: 5. The CDR3 covers 15 residues. In germline, CDR1 is SQVTM, CDR2 ANQGSEA. TCRdb reanalysed the 5' RACE reads using MiXCR and keeps one entry per CDR3 protein. The profile shows around 370,000 distinct CDR3 sequences, around 20% of them singletons. Sample: PBMCs or a T cell subset sorted from them (not recorded which). This chain connects TRBV29-1 to TRBJ2-3; 12 nucleotides match TRBD2. The TCR comes from an adult woman who had mild COVID-19 (a few samples of this study predate the infection). Cell type and time point are not known. CDR3 sequence: CSVVLAGGQTDTQYF. CDR3 DNA sequence: TGCAGCGTTGTCCTAGCGGGGGGGCAAACAGATACGCAGTATTTT.